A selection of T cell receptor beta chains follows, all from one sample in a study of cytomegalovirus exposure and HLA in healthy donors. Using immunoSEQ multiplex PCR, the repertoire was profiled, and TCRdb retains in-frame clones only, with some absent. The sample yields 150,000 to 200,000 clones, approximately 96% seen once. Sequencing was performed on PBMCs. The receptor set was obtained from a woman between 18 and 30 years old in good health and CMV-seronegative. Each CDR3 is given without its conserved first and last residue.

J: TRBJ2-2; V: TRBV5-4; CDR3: ASELAGGTGELF
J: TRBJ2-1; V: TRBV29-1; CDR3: SYGLNNEQF
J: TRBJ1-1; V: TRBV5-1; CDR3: ASSEQGSTEAF
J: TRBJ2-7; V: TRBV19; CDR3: ASSTVKQGNLYEQY
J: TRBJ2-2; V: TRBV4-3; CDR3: ASSQSGENTGELF
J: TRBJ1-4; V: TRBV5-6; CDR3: ASSLNLGQSALF
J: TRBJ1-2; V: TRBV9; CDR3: ASSQKPEGYGYT
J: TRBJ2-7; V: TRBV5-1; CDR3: ASSSGPAGGLGEQY
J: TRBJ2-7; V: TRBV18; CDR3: ASSPPGTALREQY
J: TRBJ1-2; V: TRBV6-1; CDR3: ASTEPGSYGYT
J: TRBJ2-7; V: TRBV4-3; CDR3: ASSRPLWTGNEQY
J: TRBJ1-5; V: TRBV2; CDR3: ASSERRGDQPQH
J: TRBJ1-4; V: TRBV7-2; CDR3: ASSPPGQWGKLF
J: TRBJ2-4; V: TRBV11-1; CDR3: ASSQTSGGPGKKNIQY
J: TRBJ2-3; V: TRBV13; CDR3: ASSPRRGGSADTQY
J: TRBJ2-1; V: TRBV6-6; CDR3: ASSGTGVNEQF
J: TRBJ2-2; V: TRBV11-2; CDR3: ASSLAGRGTGELF
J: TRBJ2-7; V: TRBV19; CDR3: ASSLRDRVSYEQY
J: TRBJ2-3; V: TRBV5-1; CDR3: ASSPGGGTDTQY
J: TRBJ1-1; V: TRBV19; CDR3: ASSPSRVDSYPEAF
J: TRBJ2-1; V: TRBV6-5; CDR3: ASSHDRGPYNEQF
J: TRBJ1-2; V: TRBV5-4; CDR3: ASSDGVIYT
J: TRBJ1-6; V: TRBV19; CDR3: ASSGTGSNSPLH
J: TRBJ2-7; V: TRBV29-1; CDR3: SVGASSYEQY
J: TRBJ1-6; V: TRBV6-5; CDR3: ASSSTGPLH
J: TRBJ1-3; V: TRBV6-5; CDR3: ASGTGGLSGNTIY
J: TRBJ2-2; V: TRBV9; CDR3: ASSVGGPGELF
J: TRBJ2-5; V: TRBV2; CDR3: ASSEVYATGHQETQY
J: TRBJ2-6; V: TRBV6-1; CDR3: ASSAGQGWALGANVLT
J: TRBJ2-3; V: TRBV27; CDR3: ASRNGGADTQY
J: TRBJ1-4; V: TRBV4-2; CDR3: ASSQIGTGSEKLF
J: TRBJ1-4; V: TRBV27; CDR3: ASSLFPGRADEKLF
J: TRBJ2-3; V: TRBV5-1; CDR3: ASSLAKGEGTDTQY
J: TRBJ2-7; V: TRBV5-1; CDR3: ASSFTGTVYEQY
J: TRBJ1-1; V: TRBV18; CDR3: ASSPPSRGNTEAF
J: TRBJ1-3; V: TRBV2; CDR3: ASSEMVRQGFSGNTIY
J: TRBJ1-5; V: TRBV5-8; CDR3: ASSLVAINQPQH
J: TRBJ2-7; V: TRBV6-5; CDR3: ASRPDRGDYEQY
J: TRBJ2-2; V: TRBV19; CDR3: ASSIPTGSAPGELF
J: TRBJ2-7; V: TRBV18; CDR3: ASSTTSGGNYEQY
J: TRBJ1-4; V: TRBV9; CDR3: ASSVVGTGINEKLF
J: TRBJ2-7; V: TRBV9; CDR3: ASSLRDWDEQY
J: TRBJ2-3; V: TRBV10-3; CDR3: ANSQGLSTDTQY
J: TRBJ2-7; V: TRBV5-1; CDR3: ASSPAGGGGGSNYEQY
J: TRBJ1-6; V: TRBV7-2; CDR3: ASSSGQAYNSPLH
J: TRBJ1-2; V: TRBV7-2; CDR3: ASSLAAGTGGRRLDGYT
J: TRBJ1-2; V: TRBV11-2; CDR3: ASSPFPGQGNPYT
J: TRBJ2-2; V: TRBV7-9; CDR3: ASSQASGFAGELF
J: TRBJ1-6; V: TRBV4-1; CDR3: ASSPVGASYNSPLH
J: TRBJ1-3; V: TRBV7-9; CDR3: ASSPPPSRDKAGNTIY
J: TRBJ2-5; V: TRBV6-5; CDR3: ASSYTGGSRETQY
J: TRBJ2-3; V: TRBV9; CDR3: ASSGYGSTDTQY
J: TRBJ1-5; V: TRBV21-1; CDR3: ASSKDRPPYNQPQH
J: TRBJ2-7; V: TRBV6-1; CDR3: ASSQQGALYEQY
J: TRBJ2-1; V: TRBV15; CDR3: ATSRGLGVTYNEQF
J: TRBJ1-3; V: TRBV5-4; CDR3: ASSPPPEPGSGNTIY
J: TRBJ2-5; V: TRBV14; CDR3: ASSHSGGPAETQY
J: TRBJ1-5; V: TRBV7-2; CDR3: ASSPPRGAQH
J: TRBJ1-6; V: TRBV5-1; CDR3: ASSLGGPYNSPLH
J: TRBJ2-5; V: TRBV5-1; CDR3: ASSLPLETQY